Following are 18 T cell receptor beta chains from one sample sequenced in a study of blood T cell repertoires in COVID-19. Clones were read by immunoSEQ multiplex PCR, and TCRdb kept only the in-frame ones, dropping some. Of roughly 130,000 clones listed, 80% to 85% are singletons. Source material: PBMCs or T cells enriched from blood (not recorded which). These receptors were collected from a woman between 25 and 40 years old who had recovered from COVID-19.

V is TRBV5-6 and J is TRBJ2-1; TRBD2 might be the D (5 bases). The germline V gene encodes CDR1 SGHDT and CDR2 YYEEEE. V shed 3 bases and J shed 1 base, with 8 bases lying between them. The CDR3 contains 14 residues. In DNA form, the CDR3 reads TGTGCCAGCAGCTCCCGGAGGTCCTACAATGAGCAGTTCTTC. Protein: CASSSRRSYNEQFF.

The rearrangement joins TRBV7-5 to TRBJ2-2; the DNA was not used to check the table's D call, TRBD1. TRBV7-5 is assigned pseudogene status. There are 15 residues in the CDR3. The CDR3 DNA sequence: TGTGTCAGAAGCTCCTCATGGGGGCCCACCGGGGAGCTGTTTTTT. Its protein is CVRSSSWGPTGELFF.

For this clone: This sample also contains other DNA sequences that code for the same CDR3. The chain employs TRBV28 and TRBJ1-3; D is possibly TRBD1 (5 bases). CDR1 and CDR2 from the germline V gene are MDHEN and SYDVKM. This CDR3 spans 14 amino acids. Trimming shortened V by 2 bases and J by 4 bases, and 9 bases separated the two germline ends. The CDR3 loop reads CASSLAGSGNTIYF. The CDR3 nucleotides are TGTGCCAGCAGTTTAGCAGGGTCCGGAAACACCATATATTTT.

The J gene is TRBJ2-1, the V gene TRBV28, with 8 bases identical to TRBD1. V was pared by 6 bases and J by 6 bases, with 13 bases of the junction left unmatched. Germline V gene data show CDR1 as MDHEN and CDR2 as SYDVKM. This CDR3 has 16 amino acids. The CDR3 DNA reads TGTGCCAGCAGGCGCAATACCGGGACAGGAAGCAATGAGCAGTTCTTC. Amino acid sequence: CASRRNTGTGSNEQFF.

The chain combines TRBV7-6 with TRBJ2-1; TRBD1 might be the D (6 bases). The length of the CDR3 is 14 residues. Looked up from germline, CDR1 is SGHVS and CDR2 is FNYEAQ. Trimming cost V 4 bases and J 4 bases, with 11 bases left between them. The DNA of the CDR3 is TGTGCCAGCAGCTCTGGGGGCGTTTACAATGAGCAGTTCTTC. It yields the protein CASSSGGVYNEQFF.

In DNA form, the CDR3 reads TGTGCCAGCAGCTTAGCGCTACGGGACAGGGGCAATGAGCAGTTCTTC. Its protein product is CASSLALRDRGNEQFF. The chain combines TRBV7-2 with TRBJ2-1; 10 positions match TRBD1. CDR3 size: 16 residues. Germline-derived CDR1 and CDR2 are SGHTA and FQGNSA. V was clipped by 0 bases and J by 6 bases; unmatched bases: 5. The full variable domain, its missing parts supplied by reference TRBV7-2 and TRBJ2-1, is GAGVSQSPSNKVTEKGKDVELRCDPISGHTALYWYRQSLGQGLEFLIYFQGNSAPDKSGLPSDRFSAERTGGSVSTLTIQRTQQEDSAVYLCASSLALRDRGNEQFFGPGTRLTVL.

The gene calls are TRBV27 and TRBJ1-5, with TRBD1 matching over 8 bases. This CDR3 has 15 amino acids. Germline V gives CDR1 MNHEY, CDR2 SMNVEV (reference sequence). J gave up 7 bases and V 1 base, and 6 bases lay outside the gene matches. CDR3 bases: TGTGCCAGCAGTTTATTCCCAGGGGGCGGACAGCCCCAGCATTTT. Protein sequence: CASSLFPGGGQPQHF.

The chain recombines TRBV5-1 with TRBJ2-5; 12 nucleotides agree with TRBD2. Germline-derived CDR1 and CDR2 are SGHRS and YFSETQ. V gave up 4 bases and J gave up 4 bases; unmatched junction bases: 11. The CDR3 runs to 17 residues. The CDR3 sequence: CASSPGTTSGSRETQYF. CDR3 in DNA: TGCGCCAGCAGCCCGGGGACGACTAGCGGGAGTCGAGAGACCCAGTACTTC.

The chain combines TRBV19 with TRBJ2-7; tentative D call: TRBD1 (6 bases). V was clipped by 3 bases and J by 1 base, with 7 bases between them. The CDR3 has 13 residues. CDR1 LNHDA and CDR2 SQIVND come from the germline V gene (reference sequence). As DNA, the CDR3 is TGTGCCAGTAGTATCGACAGGTCCTACGAGCAGTACTTC. This gives the protein CASSIDRSYEQYF.

V is TRBV11-2 and J is TRBJ2-7; TRBD1 aligns across 7 bases. Germline V CDR1 and CDR2: SGHAT, FQNNGV. The junction had 8 bases not matched to a gene; V was cut back by 3 bases and J by 0 bases. The length of the CDR3 is 16 residues. The CDR3 spells CASSFLKSGGSYEQYF. DNA for the CDR3: TGTGCCAGCAGCTTCCTTAAGTCAGGGGGCTCCTACGAGCAGTACTTC.

This clone was counted a few times. This sequence joins TRBV6-2 or TRBV6-3 and TRBJ2-1, with D maybe TRBD1 (6 bases). Per the germline V gene, CDR1 is MNHEY and CDR2 is SVGEGT. The length of the CDR3 is 16 residues. V gave up 2 bases and J gave up 4 bases, with 15 bases separating them. In DNA, the CDR3 is TGTGCCAGCAGTTACGGGGGCGGGTGGGGTTACAATGAGCAGTTCTTC. Translated: CASSYGGGWGYNEQFF.

The chain carries TRBV28 and TRBJ1-2; 8 bases agree with TRBD1. Germline V lookup: CDR1 MDHEN, CDR2 SYDVKM. Trimming removed 3 bases from V and 7 bases from J; junction bases left unmatched: 7. The CDR3 has 14 amino acids. The CDR3 DNA sequence: TGTGCCAGCAGTTTCAACAGGGGGTATGGTGGCTACACCTTC. Encoded protein: CASSFNRGYGGYTF.

This clone was seen a few times. The chain couples TRBV2 to TRBJ2-7, with 11 bases matching TRBD2. V lost 6 bases, J lost 5 bases, and 6 bases stayed unmatched. The CDR3 covers 14 residues. The germline gives CDR1 SNHLY, CDR2 FYNNEI. The CDR3 sequence: CASRPTSGMNEQYF. CDR3 DNA sequence: TGTGCCAGCAGACCGACTAGCGGGATGAACGAGCAGTACTTC.

The chain joins TRBV11-2 to TRBJ2-6; no definite D call. CDR1 is SGHAT, CDR2 FQNNGV, per germline. This CDR3 has 18 residues. V was clipped by 4 bases and J by 0 bases, with 16 bases between them. The CDR3 spells CASSSLKQQNSGANVLTF. CDR3 nucleotides: TGTGCCAGCAGCTCCCTTAAACAGCAGAACTCTGGGGCCAACGTCCTGACTTTC.

The rearrangement uses TRBV7-2 and TRBJ2-7, with TRBD1 identical over 8 bases. The CDR3 contains 13 residues. CDR1 SGHTA and CDR2 FQGNSA come from the germline V gene. J gave up 3 bases and V 8 bases, and 6 bases lay outside the gene matches. The CDR3 sequence: CASGDRGNYEQYF. CDR3 bases: TGTGCCAGCGGAGACAGGGGCAACTACGAGCAGTACTTC.

This clone has more than one count but fewer than ten. The V gene is TRBV29-1, the J gene TRBJ1-1; no firm D call. V lost 5 bases and J 8 bases, leaving 12 bases between the germline ends. Per germline, CDR1 SQVTM and CDR2 ANQGSEA. The CDR3 contains 11 residues. The CDR3 nucleotides read TGCAGCGTTCGAAGAGAGGTGGAAGCTTTCTTT. Protein: CSVRREVEAFF. Complete variable domain (other parts from reference TRBV29-1 and TRBJ1-1): SAVISQKPSRDICQRGTSLTIQCQVDSQVTMMFWYRQQPGQSLTLIATANQGSEATYESGFVIDKFPISRPNLTFSTLTVSNMSPEDSSIYLCSVRREVEAFFGQGTRLTVV.

The chain joins TRBV7-8 to TRBJ2-1, with 7 bases lining up with TRBD2. This CDR3 has 14 amino acids. Per germline, CDR1 SGHVS and CDR2 FQNEAQ. J was trimmed by 1 base and V by 5 bases; bases with no gene match: 2. The CDR3 reads CASSGGLSYNEQFF. CDR3 bases: TGTGCCAGCAGCGGGGGACTATCCTACAATGAGCAGTTCTTC.

The V gene is TRBV24-1, the J gene TRBJ2-2; 8 nucleotides agree with TRBD2. Germline V gene data show CDR1 as KGHDR and CDR2 as SFDVKD. The V gene end was trimmed by 4 bases and the J gene end by 5 bases; junction bases not matched to a gene: 5. The CDR3 sequence is 15 residues long. CDR3 sequence: CATSDPSGGTGELFF. The CDR3 DNA sequence: TGTGCCACCAGTGACCCAAGCGGGGGTACCGGGGAGCTGTTTTTT.